One and the same sample provided the 5 T cell receptor beta chains below, sequenced in a study of response to subunit inactivated influenza vaccine. MiXCR was run by TCRdb on the RT-PCR reads, yielding one entry per CDR3 protein. The sample holds roughly 700,000 distinct CDR3 sequences, about 14% seen once. Sequencing was performed on PBMCs from blood, taken less than 15 days before vaccination. The receptors come from a man aged 50 or older who received an inactivated influenza vaccine.

This clonotype was picked up a small number of times. The rearrangement uses TRBV18 and TRBJ2-1; either TRBD1 or TRBD2 may supply D (6 bases each). CDR1 KGHSH and CDR2 LQKENI come from the germline V gene. This CDR3 is 16 amino acids long. V was shortened by 2 bases and J by 6 bases, with 17 bases between the two germline ends. The CDR3 DNA is TGTGCCAGCTCACCATGGGGGGCCGGAGGGGGCAATGAGCAGTTCTTC. Its translation: CASSPWGAGGGNEQFF.

This clonotype was seen more than once but under ten times. V gene TRBV3-1 combines with J gene TRBJ2-4, with D unclear. Germline V gene sequence: CDR1 LGHDT, CDR2 YNNKEL (reference sequence). V was clipped by 2 bases and J by 7 bases, with 12 bases between them. This CDR3 is built from 14 residues. CDR3 sequence reads: CASSQHTLGNIQYF. In DNA, the CDR3 is TGTGCCAGCAGCCAACATACCCTTGGGAACATTCAGTACTTC.

V gene TRBV15 combines with J gene TRBJ1-3; D not resolved. Germline CDR1 reads LNHNV; CDR2 reads YYDKDF (reference sequence). Trimming cost V 1 base and J 0 bases, with 1 base left between them. This CDR3 spans 13 amino acids. The CDR3 loop reads CATSRVSGNTIYF. CDR3 bases: TGTGCCACCAGCAGAGTCTCTGGAAACACCATATATTTT.

The rearrangement links TRBV20-1 to TRBJ2-7, with 7 bases matching TRBD2. The CDR3 runs 14 residues. After removal of 5 bases from V and 4 bases from J, the junction contained 11 bases not matched to a gene. The V gene's germline CDR1 is DFQATT and CDR2 SNEGSKA (reference sequence). CDR3 in DNA: TGCAGTGCTCTGTGGGGCGGGGGAGGGTACGAGCAGTACTTC. Encoded protein: CSALWGGGGYEQYF.

This clonotype was found many times. V gene TRBV19 combines with J gene TRBJ1-1; 9 nucleotides line up with TRBD1. The V and J ends lost 6 bases and 4 bases, in that order; junction bases with no gene match: 6. The CDR3 consists of 14 residues. Germline V gene data show CDR1 as LNHDA and CDR2 as SQIVND (reference sequence). CDR3 sequence: CASRHRDRVTEAFF. CDR3 bases: TGTGCCAGTAGACACCGGGACAGGGTCACTGAAGCTTTCTTT.